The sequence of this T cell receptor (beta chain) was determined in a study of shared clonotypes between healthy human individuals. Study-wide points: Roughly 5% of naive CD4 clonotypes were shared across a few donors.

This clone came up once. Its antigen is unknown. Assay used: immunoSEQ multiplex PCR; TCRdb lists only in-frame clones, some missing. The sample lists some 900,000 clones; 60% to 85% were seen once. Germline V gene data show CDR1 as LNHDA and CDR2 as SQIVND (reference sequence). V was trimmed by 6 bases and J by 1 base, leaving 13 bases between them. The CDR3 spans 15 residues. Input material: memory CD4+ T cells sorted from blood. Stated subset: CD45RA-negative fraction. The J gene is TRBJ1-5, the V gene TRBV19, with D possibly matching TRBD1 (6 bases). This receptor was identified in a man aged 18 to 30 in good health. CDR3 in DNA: TGTGCCAGTAGCCCGCGGACAGAGAGCAATCAGCCCCAGCATTTT. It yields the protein CASSPRTESNQPQHF.